This record covers a single T cell receptor beta chain. The sample originates from a study of blood T cell repertoires in COVID-19. Germline values: CDR1 SGHRS, CDR2 YFSETQ. The CDR3 sequence is 16 residues long. The V and J ends lost 4 bases and 1 base, in that order; junction bases with no gene match: 10. Method: immunoSEQ multiplex PCR; TCRdb's copy keeps in-frame clones and lacks some. Altogether a few hundred thousand clones are present, approximately 88% being singletons, with the ten largest covering about 12%. While infection was still active, Seattle patients were enrolled and then followed longitudinally.

The sample consisted of peripheral blood. The gene calls are TRBV5-1 and TRBJ1-1; 7 positions agree with TRBD1. The receptor comes from a woman aged 50 to 60 with COVID-19, enrolled during active disease. The chain's CDR3 is CASSREGALPNTEAFF. For the CDR3, the DNA is TGCGCCAGCAGCCGGGAGGGGGCTCTACCGAACACTGAAGCTTTCTTT.